This TCR beta chain was captured in a study of blood T cell repertoires in COVID-19 (dated by TCRdb to 2019 to 2021). About the full investigation: Samples from collaborators originated in the United States, Italy and Spain and spanned both the acute and convalescent phases of COVID-19. The material from the prospective study consisted of cDNA or gDNA derived from T cells, B-cell-depleted T cells, or PBMCs. The dataset comprised deeply sampled blood TCRbeta repertoires from subjects exposed to, actively infected with, or recovered from COVID-19. The repertoires were made available in a free public database intended to serve as a resource for research on the immune response to SARS-CoV-2. Samples came from the ongoing ImmuneRACE study (first 160 participants) plus 1,254 subjects from 6 global collaborators. Nearly every sample came with metadata listing a de-identified subject ID, COVID-19 status, age in years and sex. Where available, HLA class I and class II types were obtained from metadata supplied by the sample provider rather than from assay-based typing. Study-wide conclusions, independent of this receptor: The quantity of clinical and demographic metadata differed by source and by participant and was supplied without curation.

TCRbeta CDR3 regions were amplified from genomic DNA by means of the immunoSEQ Assay, a bias-controlled multiplex PCR. The study's own analysis went as follows. Nucleated cell counts per sample were estimated from amplification of reference gene primers within the assay. To quantify the absolute abundance of each unique TCRbeta CDR3 rearrangement, sequence reads were collapsed and filtered. For each sample, productive Simpson clonality was calculated as the square root of Simpson's diversity index across productive rearrangements. The clones in this table, taken by TCRdb from immuneACCESS, are in-frame only. Not every clone is retained; where verified, under half of the shortfall comes from an unresolved V gene, and the cause of the rest is unknown. V and J calls and clone size come straight from that table; D and trimming were deduced from the DNA. This sample gives more than 300,000 clones in total; 88% of them show up just once. About 1.2% of the sample is taken by the ten largest.

Participants in the prospective study were aged about 18 to 89 years, lived in some 24 United States geographic areas, and enrolled through a virtual design. Cohort assignment in the prospective study relied on participant-reported clinical history from a screening survey and a study questionnaire. Recovered participants in ImmuneRACE Cohort 3 were defined as having two consecutive negative NP/OP PCR tests, clearance from a healthcare professional, or resolution of symptoms. In the prospective study, mobile phlebotomists collected whole blood, serum and a nasopharyngeal or oropharyngeal swab from each participant. Participants in the prospective study had the option to provide additional blood draws and questionnaires over an approximately 2-month period. Blood samples from the prospective study were shipped frozen or at room temperature prior to DNA extraction. As to this clone: Its antigen remains undetermined. Base-call qualities are not available, and no considerably larger clone is one nucleotide away.

The origin of this receptor is a woman aged 18-29 years who had recovered from COVID-19. Sequences were obtained from PBMCs or T cells enriched from blood (not recorded which).

This receptor carries the CDR3 CASSVSGQGEETGELFF. The DNA sequence follows: TGTGCCAGCAGTGTCTCGGGACAGGGAGAAGAGACCGGGGAGCTGTTTTTT. Recombination linked TRBV6-1 to TRBJ2-2; 9 nucleotides in the junction match TRBD1. The CDR3 starts with the cysteine, ends with the phenylalanine, and has 17 residues. Only the CDR3 DNA stays, 51 bases, in frame from base 1. The germline V gene yields MNHNS for CDR1 and SASEGT for CDR2. V and J are trimmed by 4 bases and 5 bases, and the gene matches miss 11 bases of the junction.